This is a list of T cell receptor beta chains from one sample in a study of T cell repertoires in cytomegalovirus infection. TCRdb reanalysed the reads using MiXCR and keeps one entry per CDR3 protein. The repertoire holds some 800,000 distinct CDR3 sequences, less than 35% seen once, with roughly 12% in the top ten. Their antigen targets remain unknown. The starting material was cultured CD8+ T cells from PBMCs, obtained from culture after CMV antigen stimulation. The receptors here all came from a human donor in good health (CMV status not recorded). Some clones in this sample may be carry-over from other donors' samples. Each CDR3 is given with its conserved first and last residue. The order of the fields is D gene, V gene, J gene, clone size, CDR3 DNA, CDR3 protein. A D gene is named only where the DNA matches it firmly. Some rows mark clone size as missing; the rest say once, few, many or name a class of expanded clone.

D: NA; V: TRBV11-3; J: TRBJ2-1; size: many; DNA: TGTGCCAGCAGCTTAGGGGCCTTTAAGACAGGATACAATGAGCAGTTCTTC; CDR3: CASSLGAFKTGYNEQFF
D: NA; V: TRBV4-3; J: TRBJ2-1; size: NA; DNA: TGCGCCAGCAGCCAGACACTATACTCCTACAATGAGCAGTTCTTC; CDR3: CASSQTLYSYNEQFF
D: TRBD1; V: TRBV6-1; J: TRBJ1-5; size: few; DNA: TGTGCCAGCAGTGGGGACAGGGGCAACCAGCCCCAGCATTTT; CDR3: CASSGDRGNQPQHF
D: NA; V: TRBV7-2; J: TRBJ1-3; size: many; DNA: TGTGCCAGCAGCAGAGGGCCTTACTCTGGAAACACCATATATTTT; CDR3: CASSRGPYSGNTIYF
D: NA; V: TRBV27; J: TRBJ1-2; size: few; DNA: TGTGCCAGCAGCCAAGAACCGACGAATGGCTACACCTTC; CDR3: CASSQEPTNGYTF
D: TRBD1; V: TRBV5-1; J: TRBJ2-1; size: few; DNA: TGCGCCAGCAGCCCAGAGGACAGGCTAGGGGATGAGCAGTTCTTC; CDR3: CASSPEDRLGDEQFF
D: TRBD1; V: TRBV28; J: TRBJ1-2; size: NA; DNA: TGTGCCAGCAGCCCTGACAGGGGGAAGGCCTATGGCTACACCTTC; CDR3: CASSPDRGKAYGYTF
D: NA; V: TRBV20-1; J: TRBJ1-5; size: NA; DNA: TGCAGTGCTAGAGATTACGGCAGTGGGGGAAGCTGGAAGAGCAATCAGCCCCAGCATTTT; CDR3: CSARDYGSGGSWKSNQPQHF
D: TRBD2; V: TRBV15; J: TRBJ2-3; size: NA; DNA: TGTGCCACCAGCCTTCTCACGGGGGGTATCAGCACAGATACGCAGTATTTT; CDR3: CATSLLTGGISTDTQYF
D: NA; V: TRBV4-1; J: TRBJ1-5; size: NA; DNA: TGCGCCAGCAGCCAACAACCGGGGCGCAATCAGCCCCAGCATTTT; CDR3: CASSQQPGRNQPQHF
D: NA; V: TRBV4-3; J: TRBJ1-5; size: NA; DNA: TGCGCCAGCAGTCCCGACGCTTATCAGCCCCAGCATTTT; CDR3: CASSPDAYQPQHF
D: NA; V: TRBV6-2/TRBV6-3; J: TRBJ1-2; size: NA; DNA: TGTGCCAGCAGCCACCTGCCCGCCGGGACGGACAACTATGGCTACACCTTC; CDR3: CASSHLPAGTDNYGYTF
D: NA; V: TRBV28; J: TRBJ1-5; size: NA; DNA: TGTGCCAGCGCCCTCGGGATAGATCAGCCCCAGCATTTT; CDR3: CASALGIDQPQHF
D: NA; V: TRBV27; J: TRBJ2-7; size: few; DNA: TGTGCCAGCAGTTTAAGGGGAACCCTATTTGAGCAGTACTTC; CDR3: CASSLRGTLFEQYF
D: NA; V: TRBV19; J: TRBJ1-1; size: NA; DNA: TGTGCCAGTGGTAATCCGGGGGTACGAGGCACTGAAGCTTTCTTT; CDR3: CASGNPGVRGTEAFF
D: NA; V: TRBV12-3/TRBV12-4; J: TRBJ2-1; size: NA; DNA: TGTGCCAGCAGAACCGACAGCTCCTACAATGAGCAGTTCTTC; CDR3: CASRTDSSYNEQFF
D: NA; V: TRBV7-2; J: TRBJ2-7; size: NA; DNA: TGTGCCAGCAGCCCCTGGGGCAGCCCCTACGAGCAGTACTTC; CDR3: CASSPWGSPYEQYF
D: NA; V: TRBV15; J: TRBJ1-4; size: few; DNA: TGTGCCACCAGCAGAGGACTGGACCCGGATGAAAAACTGTTTTTT; CDR3: CATSRGLDPDEKLFF
D: NA; V: TRBV7-6; J: TRBJ2-7; size: few; DNA: TGTGCCAGCAGCTTACAAGGGGACGAGCAGTACTTC; CDR3: CASSLQGDEQYF
D: NA; V: TRBV7-6; J: TRBJ1-1; size: NA; DNA: TGTGCCAGCAGCCCAGGGGACTCCGGGTGGAGCACTGAAGCTTTCTTT; CDR3: CASSPGDSGWSTEAFF
D: NA; V: TRBV5-4; J: TRBJ2-3; size: NA; DNA: TGTGCCAGCAGCTTGGTGACGGACCTACGGGGTACGCAGTATTTT; CDR3: CASSLVTDLRGTQYF
D: TRBD2; V: TRBV7-6; J: TRBJ2-6; size: NA; DNA: TGTGCCAGCAGCTCGCGGGGGGCGCGAGGGGCCAACGTCCTGACTTTC; CDR3: CASSSRGARGANVLTF
D: NA; V: TRBV27; J: TRBJ1-2; size: NA; DNA: TGTGCCAGCAGTTTATCTATGGGCCCCTATGGCTACACCTTC; CDR3: CASSLSMGPYGYTF
D: TRBD1; V: TRBV4-2; J: TRBJ1-4; size: NA; DNA: TGTGCCAGCCGGAGGGGGACAGGGAAGGAAAAACTGTTTTTT; CDR3: CASRRGTGKEKLFF
D: NA; V: TRBV2; J: TRBJ1-6; size: few; DNA: TGTGCCAGCGTCGAGGGCAGGTCCTATAATTCACCCCTCCACTTT; CDR3: CASVEGRSYNSPLHF
D: NA; V: TRBV6-6; J: TRBJ2-2; size: NA; DNA: TGTGCCAGTTCTTCCTGGGGGCCGGGTACCGGGGAGCTGTTTTTT; CDR3: CASSSWGPGTGELFF
D: NA; V: TRBV6-1; J: TRBJ2-1; size: few; DNA: TGTGCCAGCAGTGAACTACGGGGAGCATACAATGAGCAGTTCTTC; CDR3: CASSELRGAYNEQFF
D: NA; V: TRBV6-2/TRBV6-3; J: TRBJ1-2; size: NA; DNA: TGTGCCAGCAGTTACCCGGGACTTAACTATGGCTACACCTTC; CDR3: CASSYPGLNYGYTF
D: NA; V: TRBV7-6; J: TRBJ1-4; size: NA; DNA: TGTGCCAGCAGCTTAGCGGAGGGGTGGTCTAATGAAAAACTGTTTTTT; CDR3: CASSLAEGWSNEKLFF
D: TRBD2; V: TRBV7-6; J: TRBJ2-1; size: few; DNA: TGTGCCAGCAGCTTTAGCGGGCAGTACAATGAGCAGTTCTTC; CDR3: CASSFSGQYNEQFF
D: NA; V: TRBV6-5; J: TRBJ2-3; size: NA; DNA: TGTGCCAGCAGTTACGAGGGGTTAGAAGTGGATACGCAGTATTTT; CDR3: CASSYEGLEVDTQYF
D: TRBD2; V: TRBV6-2/TRBV6-3; J: TRBJ2-3; size: few; DNA: TGTGCCAGCAGTTTGACCCCTCCCCGGGGACTAGGCACAGATACGCAGTATTTT; CDR3: CASSLTPPRGLGTDTQYF
D: TRBD2; V: TRBV12-3/TRBV12-4; J: TRBJ2-3; size: NA; DNA: TGTGCCAGCAGTTTAGCGCAGGCTAGCGGGGGGGCCACAGATACGCAGTATTTT; CDR3: CASSLAQASGGATDTQYF
D: NA; V: TRBV7-2; J: TRBJ2-2; size: NA; DNA: TGTGCCAGCAGCTCGCTCAGGGCCACCGGGGAGCTGTTTTTT; CDR3: CASSSLRATGELFF
D: TRBD1; V: TRBV4-1; J: TRBJ1-4; size: NA; DNA: TGCGCCAGCAGCCAAGTAGGGGGCGGTGATGAAAAACTGTTTTTT; CDR3: CASSQVGGGDEKLFF
D: TRBD2; V: TRBV11-2; J: TRBJ2-3; size: NA; DNA: TGTGCCAGCAGCTTAGGGCGGGGGTATCCAGATACGCAGTATTTT; CDR3: CASSLGRGYPDTQYF
D: NA; V: TRBV2; J: TRBJ2-5; size: NA; DNA: TGTGCCAGCAGTGAAGCGTTACCAGGGTATCGGGAGACCCAGTACTTC; CDR3: CASSEALPGYRETQYF
D: TRBD2; V: TRBV5-1; J: TRBJ2-1; size: NA; DNA: TGCGCCAGCAGCTCACGGGGGGGTCTGGACGGGAAAGGAAATGAGCAGTTCTTC; CDR3: CASSSRGGLDGKGNEQFF
D: NA; V: TRBV6-6; J: TRBJ1-1; size: few; DNA: TGTGCCAGCAGTCCAACCGGAGGGACACGGTCTGAAGCTTTCTTT; CDR3: CASSPTGGTRSEAFF